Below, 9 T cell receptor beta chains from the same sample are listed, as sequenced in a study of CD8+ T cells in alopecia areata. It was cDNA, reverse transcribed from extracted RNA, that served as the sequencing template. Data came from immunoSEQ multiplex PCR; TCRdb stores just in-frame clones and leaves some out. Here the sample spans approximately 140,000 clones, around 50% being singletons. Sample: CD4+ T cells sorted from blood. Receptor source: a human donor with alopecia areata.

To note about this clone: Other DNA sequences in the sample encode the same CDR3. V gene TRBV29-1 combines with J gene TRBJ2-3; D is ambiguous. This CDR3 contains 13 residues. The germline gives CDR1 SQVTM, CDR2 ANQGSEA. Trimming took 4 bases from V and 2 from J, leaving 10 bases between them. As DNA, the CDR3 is TGCAGCGTTGGCGGCCGGCTCACAGATACGCAGTATTTT. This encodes CSVGGRLTDTQYF.

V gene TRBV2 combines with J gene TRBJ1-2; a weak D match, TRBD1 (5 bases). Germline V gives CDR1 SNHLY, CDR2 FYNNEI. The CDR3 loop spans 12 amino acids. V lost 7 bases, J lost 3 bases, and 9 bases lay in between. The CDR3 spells CASKGVDYGYTF. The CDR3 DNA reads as TGTGCCAGCAAAGGGGTTGACTATGGCTACACCTTC.

The CDR3 DNA reads as TGCGCCAGCAGCCAAGCGGGACAGGGACTAGACATTCAGTACTTC. Encoded protein: CASSQAGQGLDIQYF. The chain joins TRBV4-1 to TRBJ2-4; possibly TRBD1 for D (9 bases). Per the germline V gene, CDR1 is MGHRA and CDR2 is YSYEKL. The CDR3 covers 15 residues. V lost 1 base and J 8 bases, leaving 15 bases between the germline ends.

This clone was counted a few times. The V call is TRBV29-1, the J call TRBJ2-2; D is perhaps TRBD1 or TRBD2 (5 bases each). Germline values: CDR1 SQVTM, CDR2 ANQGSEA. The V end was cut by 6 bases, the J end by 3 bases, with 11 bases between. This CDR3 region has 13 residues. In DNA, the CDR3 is TGCAGCGTCGGGACCCGGCACACCGGGGAGCTGTTTTTT. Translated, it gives CSVGTRHTGELFF.

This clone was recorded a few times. The DNA of the CDR3 is TGCAGCGTTGACCCCTCCTACAGGGTGGACACTGAAGCTTTCTTT. It encodes CSVDPSYRVDTEAFF. The chain employs TRBV29-1 and TRBJ1-1, with TRBD1 as a possible D gene (6 bases). In germline, CDR1 is SQVTM, CDR2 ANQGSEA. With 3 bases removed from V and 3 bases from J, the gap between germline ends came to 17 bases. The CDR3 runs 15 residues.

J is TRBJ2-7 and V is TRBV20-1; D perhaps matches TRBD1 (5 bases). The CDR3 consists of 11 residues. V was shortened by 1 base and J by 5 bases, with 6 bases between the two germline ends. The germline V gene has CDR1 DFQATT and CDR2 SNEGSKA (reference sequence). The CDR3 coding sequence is TGCAGTGCTAGAGTAGGGGACGAGCAGTACTTC. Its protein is CSARVGDEQYF.

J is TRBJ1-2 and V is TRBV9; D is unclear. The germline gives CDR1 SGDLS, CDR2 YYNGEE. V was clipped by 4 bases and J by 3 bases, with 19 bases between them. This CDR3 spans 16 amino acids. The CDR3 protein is CASSPTKGRRDYGYTF. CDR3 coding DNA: TGTGCCAGCAGCCCGACGAAGGGTCGACGAGACTATGGCTACACCTTC.

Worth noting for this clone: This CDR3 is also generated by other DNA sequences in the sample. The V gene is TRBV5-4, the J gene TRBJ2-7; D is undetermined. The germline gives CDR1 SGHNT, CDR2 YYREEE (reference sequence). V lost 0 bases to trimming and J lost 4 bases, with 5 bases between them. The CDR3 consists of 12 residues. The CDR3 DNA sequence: TGTGCCAGCAGCTTGGAGGGTTACGAGCAGTACTTC. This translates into CASSLEGYEQYF.

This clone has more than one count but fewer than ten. CDR3 nucleotide sequence: TGTGCCAGCAGCCTCGTCACGGACTATGGCTACACCTTC. This translates into CASSLVTDYGYTF. The V and J genes are TRBV14 and TRBJ1-2; unclear D gene. Trimming took 4 bases from V and 3 from J, leaving 9 bases between them. The CDR3 has 13 residues. The germline gives CDR1 SGHDN, CDR2 FVKESK.